This T cell receptor beta chain is drawn from a study of T cells in Graves' hyperthyroidism and ophthalmopathy. On this clonotype: Antigen: not known.

Study-level points and caveats: Ophthalmopathy got predicted by the model a median about six months before its onset. Most expanded thyroid clonotypes above 0.001 recurred in blood.

Amplification targeted TCR beta CDR3 regions from RNA transcripts. First-round RT-PCR with HTBI primers amplified the TCR CDR3 region. TCRdb ran MiXCR on the multiplex PCR reads and lists one entry per CDR3 protein. The data contain 460,000 or so distinct CDR3 sequences, 13% to 15% of them singletons. V shed 6 bases and J 2 bases; nucleotides not matched to a gene: 7. Per the germline V gene, CDR1 is DFQATT and CDR2 is SNEGSKA (reference sequence). The length of the CDR3 is 14 residues. Exclusion criteria comprised uncontrolled infection, other autoimmune disease, pregnancy or lactation. Clinical symptoms, serum thyroxine, TRAb, thyroid ultrasound and orbital computed tomography established diagnosis.

The sequence came from a woman between 18 and 29 years old with Graves' hyperthyroidism. This rearrangement joins TRBV20-1 to TRBJ2-3; 8 nucleotides match TRBD1. The sequenced sample consisted of blood. The DNA for the CDR3 is TGCAGTGCCGTGGACAGGGTGAACACAGATACGCAGTATTTT. Translating gives CSAVDRVNTDTQYF.